The present entry profiles one T cell receptor beta chain with its context. The data originate from a study of T cells in Graves' hyperthyroidism and ophthalmopathy. V lost 7 bases and J lost 0; bases outside the gene matches: 8. The CDR3 consists of 16 residues. Exclusion of a patient resulted from uncontrolled infection, other autoimmune disease, pregnancy or lactation. It was RNA transcripts that yielded the amplified TCR beta CDR3 regions. Using the HTBI primer set, a first-round RT-PCR was run on the TCR CDR3. TCRdb passed the multiplex PCR reads through MiXCR, listing each CDR3 protein once. The repertoire consists of about half a million distinct CDR3 sequences, with around 22% occurring once and the leading ten covering about 11%.

Material: blood. This chain uses TRBV12-3 or TRBV12-4 with TRBJ1-5; 8 positions agree with TRBD1. The sequence was obtained from a woman under 40 with Graves' ophthalmopathy. Written as DNA, the CDR3 is TGTGCCAGCATAGGACAGGGAGGTTCTAGCAATCAGCCCCAGCATTTT. It codes for CASIGQGGSSNQPQHF.